These 22 T cell receptor beta chains came from one sample sequenced in a study of T-cell reconstitution after alpha-beta-depleted transplantation in children (dated by TCRdb to the mid-2010s). Library construction relied on PCR. Sequencing used an Illumina HiSeq 2500. TCR libraries were prepared with molecular barcoding, using unique molecular identifiers to normalize TCRbeta repertoire quantification. TCRdb reprocessing: public reads trimmed at Q25 with fastp, clones called with MiXCR, in-frame beta chains kept. All rows with the same CDR3 protein become a single entry with the most common DNA and genes. Within this sample are over 400,000 distinct CDR3 sequences, with around 12% of them counted one time only. The ten largest clones take up around 6% of the sample. Sequenced here: PBMCs from the stem cell graft donor, sampled from the stem cell graft. The receptor set was obtained from a human donor who donated a stem cell graft to a child with combined immunodeficiency.

This clonotype showed up just a few times. V is TRBV28 and J is TRBJ2-5; tentative D call: TRBD1 (5 bases). The CDR3 has 16 residues. Trimming took off 3 bases at V and 1 base at J, with 15 bases between the two ends. Germline V gives CDR1 MDHEN, CDR2 SYDVKM. For the CDR3, the DNA is TGTGCCAGCAGTTTGGACAAGGGGCGCCCCCAAGAGACCCAGTACTTC. Its translation is CASSLDKGRPQETQYF.

The table lists this clonotype with a few counts. V usage is TRBV28 and J usage is TRBJ2-7, with 10 bases fitting TRBD2. V trimming: 4 bases; J trimming: 0 bases; junction bases outside the gene matches: 15. Germline values: CDR1 MDHEN, CDR2 SYDVKM. This CDR3 is built from 19 residues. The CDR3 coding sequence is TGTGCCAGCAGTTCCTTGATACAAACTAGCGGGGAAAACTCCTACGAGCAGTACTTC. Protein sequence: CASSSLIQTSGENSYEQYF.

This clonotype was counted at least ten times. The V and J genes are TRBV7-2 and TRBJ1-5; TRBD1 might be the D (5 bases). The CDR3 spans 15 residues. Germline V gives CDR1 SGHTA, CDR2 FQGNSA. V was cut by 1 base and J by 1 base, with 8 bases left in between. CDR3 nucleotide sequence: TGTGCCAGCAGCTTAGTCGGGGGAAGCAATCAGCCCCAGCATTTT. Amino acid sequence: CASSLVGGSNQPQHF.

This clonotype was recorded many times. The V and J genes are TRBV12-3 or TRBV12-4 and TRBJ1-4; D ambiguous. This CDR3 spans 17 amino acids. The V end was cut by 3 bases, the J end by 0 bases, with 14 bases between. CDR3 amino acids: CASSFGFGGATNEKLFF. The CDR3 DNA reads TGTGCCAGCAGTTTTGGGTTCGGCGGGGCAACTAATGAAAAACTGTTTTTT.

In this sample, this clonotype turned up a few times. The rearrangement uses TRBV7-2 and TRBJ2-5, with 7 bases aligning to TRBD2. This CDR3 spans 12 amino acids. J gave up 0 bases and V 8 bases, and 0 bases lay outside the gene matches. Germline CDR1 is SGHTA and CDR2 is FQGNSA. The DNA for the CDR3 is TGTGCCAGCGGGGGGGACCAAGAGACCCAGTACTTC. This gives the protein CASGGDQETQYF.

The chain couples TRBV7-8 to TRBJ2-5; D perhaps matches TRBD2 (6 bases). The germline V gene has CDR1 SGHVS and CDR2 FQNEAQ. This CDR3 has 15 residues. The germline V and J ends were trimmed by 6 bases and 5 bases, with 19 bases remaining between them. The CDR3 loop is CASRPKQGGLETQYF. The CDR3 coding sequence is TGTGCCAGCAGACCAAAGCAGGGAGGCTTGGAGACCCAGTACTTC.

This clonotype was detected a few times. The chain couples TRBV15 to TRBJ2-7, with D tentatively TRBD1 or TRBD2 (5 bases each). This CDR3 has 12 amino acids. The V end lost 6 bases, the J end lost 3 bases, and 9 bases lay between the germline ends. Germline CDR1 is LNHNV and CDR2 is YYDKDF (reference sequence). The CDR3 reads CATSEGNYEQYF. In nucleotides, the CDR3 is TGTGCCACCAGTGAGGGGAACTACGAGCAGTACTTC.

This sequence joins TRBV25-1 and TRBJ2-3; a possible D gene is TRBD2 (5 bases). The V end was cut by 2 bases, the J end by 13 bases, with 10 bases between. This CDR3 contains 11 residues. The germline gives CDR1 MGHDK, CDR2 SYGVNS. In DNA, the CDR3 is TGTGCCAGCAGTGAAATCACAGCGGAGTATTTT. Translated, it gives CASSEITAEYF.

This clonotype was observed at least ten times. The CDR3 region is CSVEGGNEQFF. CDR3 DNA: TGCAGCGTTGAAGGCGGCAATGAGCAGTTCTTC. V usage is TRBV29-1 and J usage is TRBJ2-1; D not resolved. Per the germline V gene, CDR1 is SQVTM and CDR2 is ANQGSEA. The germline V and J ends were trimmed by 1 base and 6 bases, with 4 bases remaining between them. The CDR3 totals 11 residues.

This clonotype has ten or more counts. The chain recombines TRBV5-1 with TRBJ2-1; 8 positions agree with TRBD2. The germline gives CDR1 SGHRS, CDR2 YFSETQ. Losses at the gene ends were 5 bases for V and 1 base for J; bases not matched to a gene: 2. There are 14 residues in the CDR3. CDR3 nucleotide sequence: TGCGCCAGCAGGATAGCGGGGTCCTACAATGAGCAGTTCTTC. Protein: CASRIAGSYNEQFF. Based on the CDR3 plus reference TRBV5-1 and TRBJ2-1, the full variable domain is KAGVTQTPRYLIKTRGQQVTLSCSPISGHRSVSWYQQTPGQGLQFLFEYFSETQRNKGNFPGRFSGRQFSNSRSEMNVSTLELGDSALYLCASRIAGSYNEQFFGPGTRLTVL.

At least ten counts were recorded for this clonotype. This sequence joins TRBV5-1 and TRBJ1-1, with 9 bases fitting TRBD1. Germline-derived CDR1 and CDR2 are SGHRS and YFSETQ. The CDR3 loop spans 16 amino acids. The trim removed 4 bases at V and 5 bases at J, leaving 12 bases unmatched. CDR3 in DNA: TGCGCCAGCAGCCCGGGGACAGGGTCGGGTATGACTGAAGCTTTCTTT. It yields the protein CASSPGTGSGMTEAFF.

A few counts support this clonotype. The rearrangement joins TRBV27 to TRBJ1-2; 7 bases match TRBD1. The V gene's germline CDR1 is MNHEY and CDR2 SMNVEV (reference sequence). The trim removed 5 bases at V and 4 bases at J, leaving 4 bases unmatched. The CDR3 is made up of 13 amino acids. CDR3 sequence: CASSNPGGYGYTF. The CDR3 DNA reads TGTGCCAGCAGTAACCCAGGGGGCTATGGCTACACCTTC.

This clonotype was found many times. This chain joins TRBV7-9 and TRBJ2-7; D is tentatively TRBD1 or TRBD2 (5 bases each). V lost 0 bases and J lost 4, with 16 bases in between. This CDR3 contains 16 residues. CDR1 SEHNR and CDR2 FQNEAQ come from the germline V gene (reference sequence). The DNA of the CDR3 is TGTGCCAGCAGCTTAGCACCCGACAGCGGTGGGTACGAGCAGTACTTC. This translates into CASSLAPDSGGYEQYF. The whole variable domain, remainder taken from reference TRBV7-9 and TRBJ2-7, is DTGVSQNPRHKITKRGQNVTFRCDPISEHNRLYWYRQTLGQGPEFLTYFQNEAQLEKSRLLSDRFSAERPKGSFSTLEIQRTEQGDSAMYLCASSLAPDSGGYEQYFGPGTRLTVT.

This clonotype was counted only a few times. J is TRBJ2-1 and V is TRBV20-1; 13 nucleotides line up with TRBD2. CDR3 length: 18 amino acids. CDR1 is DFQATT, CDR2 SNEGSKA, per germline (reference sequence). V shed 5 bases, J shed 4 bases, and the junction held 14 bases outside the gene matches. As DNA, the CDR3 is TGCAGTGCTCTTCACACCTCAACTAGCGGGGGGGCGTACAATGAGCAGTTCTTC. It specifies CSALHTSTSGGAYNEQFF.

The rearrangement joins TRBV7-9 to TRBJ2-3; 7 bases are a match to TRBD2. The CDR3 is 15 amino acids. Germline V gene lookup returns CDR1 SEHNR and CDR2 FQNEAQ (reference sequence). V dropped 5 bases and J dropped 4; count of bases not matched to a gene: 9. The CDR3 spells CASSRMGGPSDTQYF. Written as DNA, the CDR3 is TGTGCCAGCAGCCGTATGGGAGGGCCTTCAGATACGCAGTATTTT.

This sequence joins TRBV30 and TRBJ2-1, with D possibly called TRBD1 or TRBD2 (5 bases each). Germline V gene sequence: CDR1 GTSNPN, CDR2 SVGIG (reference sequence). Trimming stripped 0 bases from V and 13 bases from J, with 13 bases between. This CDR3 has 12 residues. CDR3: CAWSVYRGQQFF. CDR3 nucleotides: TGTGCCTGGAGTGTATACCGGGGCCAACAGTTCTTC.

This clonotype appeared many times. DNA for the CDR3: TGCGCCAGCAGCTTGTCAGGACAGGGGGATGAGCAGTTCTTC. This translates into CASSLSGQGDEQFF. The chain combines TRBV5-1 with TRBJ2-1; 10 bases match TRBD1. The germline gives CDR1 SGHRS, CDR2 YFSETQ. The V segment lost 1 base and the J segment 8 bases; nucleotides outside the gene matches: 3. The length of the CDR3 is 14 residues.

This clonotype came up a few times. At one end the junction does not follow the germline gene, possibly because of a read error. The V gene is TRBV6-2 or TRBV6-3, the J gene TRBJ2-7, with 11 nucleotides matching TRBD2. Germline assignment: CDR1 MNHEY and CDR2 SVGEGT. The length of the CDR3 is 11 residues. For the CDR3, the DNA is TGTGCCAGCGGGAATAGCGGGAGGGCCCGTTTC. Its protein product is CASGNSGRARF.

This clonotype was counted many times. The chain is built from TRBV6-5 and TRBJ1-1; D is possibly TRBD1 (5 bases). Trimming took off 6 bases at V and 3 bases at J, with 11 bases between the two ends. Per germline, CDR1 MNHEY and CDR2 SVGAGI. The CDR3 contains 13 residues. CDR3 protein: CASRPTVDTEAFF. The CDR3 DNA follows: TGTGCCAGCAGGCCGACAGTGGACACTGAAGCTTTCTTT.

V usage is TRBV7-7 and J usage is TRBJ2-6; D is ambiguous. From germline, CDR1 is SSHAT and CDR2 FNYEAQ (reference sequence). The CDR3 has 15 amino acids. Trimming removed 5 bases from V and 3 bases from J, with 11 bases in between. CDR3 sequence reads: CASSPKGGGANVLTF. The CDR3 DNA is TGTGCCAGCAGCCCAAAGGGTGGTGGGGCCAACGTCCTGACTTTC.

The gene calls are TRBV6-1 and TRBJ2-1; 7 nucleotides agree with TRBD1. The CDR3 totals 16 residues. Looked up from germline, CDR1 is MNHNS and CDR2 is SASEGT. Trimming at V came to 6 bases and at J to 2 bases, leaving 10 bases not matched to a gene. CDR3 protein: CASRAGDSSTYNEQFF. DNA of the CDR3: TGTGCCAGCAGGGCCGGGGACAGCTCAACCTACAATGAGCAGTTCTTC.

This clonotype was found a few times. The chain has TRBV5-1 and TRBJ2-1, with 7 nucleotides matching TRBD2. Trimming cost V 0 bases and J 10 bases; bases outside gene matches: 10. Germline V CDR1 and CDR2: SGHRS, YFSETQ. This CDR3 spans 15 amino acids. The CDR3 here is CASSLEGRGEGEQFF. CDR3 bases: TGCGCCAGCAGCTTGGAGGGCCGGGGGGAGGGAGAGCAGTTCTTC.